This TCR beta chain was identified in a study of OX40 agonist ivuxolimab in advanced cancers. At the level of the study: Patients were infused with ivuxolimab every 2 weeks at 0.01 to 10 mg/kg. Three partial responders included one hepatocellular carcinoma patient and two cutaneous melanoma patients. Study-wide points: Normalized T-cell clonal expansion was also low in a subset of nonresponders.

Patients were ruled out by autoimmune disease history or systemic immunosuppression. Deletions cut 4 bases from V and 8 bases from J, with 19 bases between. The CDR3 spans 15 residues. Germline V CDR1 and CDR2: ENHRY, SYGVKD. Profiling relied on immunoSEQ multiplex PCR, and the TCRdb table lists in-frame clones only, not all of them. The table has 65,000 to 70,000 clones, 82% seen once. This clone was observed a handful of times. The antigen remains unidentified. The sample in question was CD4+ or CD8+ T cells sorted from blood, obtained in a trial of the OX40 agonist ivuxolimab. The rearrangement uses TRBV10-3 and TRBJ2-3, with D possibly TRBD1 on 6 matching bases. This receptor was taken from an adult with an advanced solid tumor such as melanoma, head and neck, liver or kidney cancer. CDR3 sequence (DNA): TGTGCCATCAGTGTCGAGGGTACAGGGAAGGGTACGCAGTATTTT. It codes for CAISVEGTGKGTQYF.